This T cell receptor (beta chain) originates from a study of blood T cell repertoires in COVID-19. The CDR3 loop spans 16 amino acids. After removal of 4 bases from V and 5 bases from J, the junction contained 9 bases not matched to a gene. Germline V gives CDR1 MDHEN, CDR2 SYDVKM. Clones were sequenced by immunoSEQ multiplex PCR, and TCRdb holds only the in-frame ones, with some missing. The sample lists 300,000 to 350,000 clones; roughly 89% were seen once. Sequenced: peripheral blood. The receptor comes from a man younger than 45 with COVID-19, enrolled during active disease. V usage is TRBV28 and J usage is TRBJ2-2; 8 bases match TRBD1. CDR3 residues: CASSSLRTGLTGELFF. In nucleotides, the CDR3 is TGTGCCAGCAGTTCACTACGGACAGGGCTGACCGGGGAGCTGTTTTTT.